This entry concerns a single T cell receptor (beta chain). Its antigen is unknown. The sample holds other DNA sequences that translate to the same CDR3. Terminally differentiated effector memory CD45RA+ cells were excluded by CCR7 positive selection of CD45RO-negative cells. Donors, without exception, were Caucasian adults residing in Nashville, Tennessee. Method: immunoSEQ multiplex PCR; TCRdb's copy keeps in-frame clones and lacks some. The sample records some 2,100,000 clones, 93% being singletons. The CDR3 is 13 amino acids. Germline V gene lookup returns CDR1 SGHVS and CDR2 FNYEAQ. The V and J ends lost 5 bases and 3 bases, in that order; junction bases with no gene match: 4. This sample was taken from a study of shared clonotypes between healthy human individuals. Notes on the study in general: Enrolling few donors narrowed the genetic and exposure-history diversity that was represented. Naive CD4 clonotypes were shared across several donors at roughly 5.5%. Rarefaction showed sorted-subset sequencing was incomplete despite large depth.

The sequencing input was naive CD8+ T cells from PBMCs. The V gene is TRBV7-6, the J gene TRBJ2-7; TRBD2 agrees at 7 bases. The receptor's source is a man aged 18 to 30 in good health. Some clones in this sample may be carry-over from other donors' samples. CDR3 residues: CASSPGRGYEQYF. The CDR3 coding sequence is TGTGCCAGCAGCCCAGGGAGGGGCTACGAGCAGTACTTC.